Presented here are 16 T cell receptor beta chains from one specimen sequenced in a study of blood T cells in healthy people across ages. Sample-barcoded 5' priming and a J-beta primer mix drove a second PCR of roughly 6 to 12 cycles. TCRdb fed the 5' RACE reads into MiXCR, producing one record per CDR3 protein. The sample lists about 1.1 million distinct CDR3 sequences; approximately 38% were seen once. Sequences were obtained from blood. The receptors were gathered from a man between 18 and 29 years old in good health.

The chain joins TRBV27 to TRBJ1-2, with D hard to call. The CDR3 loop spans 14 amino acids. Trimming removed 3 bases from V and 7 bases from J, with 15 bases in between. In germline, CDR1 is MNHEY, CDR2 SMNVEV (reference sequence). CDR3 loop: CASSFVGPQPGYTF. The CDR3 coding sequence is TGTGCCAGCAGTTTTGTAGGGCCACAGCCTGGCTACACCTTC.

The rearrangement joins TRBV29-1 to TRBJ1-1, with 11 bases fitting TRBD1. Per the germline V gene, CDR1 is SQVTM and CDR2 is ANQGSEA. After removal of 6 bases from V and 4 bases from J, the junction contained 13 bases not matched to a gene. The CDR3 covers 16 residues. CDR3 DNA: TGCAGCGTGCGTTCCGGGACAGGGGGAAGGGGCACTGAAGCTTTCTTT. As protein: CSVRSGTGGRGTEAFF.

This clonotype was seen only a few times. The chain is built from TRBV4-3 and TRBJ2-7; D unclear. The germline V and J ends were trimmed by 0 bases and 7 bases, with 22 bases remaining between them. This CDR3 region has 17 residues. Germline V gene data show CDR1 as LGHNA and CDR2 as YSLEER. For the CDR3, the DNA is TGCGCCAGCAGCCAAGATATTGCAGCACTCTCCTACAATGAGCAGTACTTC. This gives the protein CASSQDIAALSYNEQYF.

The rearrangement joins TRBV20-1 to TRBJ2-1; D not resolved. CDR1 and CDR2 (germline): DFQATT, SNEGSKA (reference sequence). This CDR3 is 20 amino acids long. V was clipped by 0 bases and J by 0 bases, with 24 bases between them. The CDR3 bases are TGCAGTGCTAGAGATACTGCCGGATCACCAATCCACTTCTCCTACAATGAGCAGTTCTTC. It specifies CSARDTAGSPIHFSYNEQFF.

The chain combines TRBV6-6 with TRBJ1-5; possibly TRBD1 for D (5 bases). The ends were cut back, 0 bases at V and 1 base at J, with 13 bases in the middle. The CDR3 length is 17 residues. From germline, CDR1 is MNHNY and CDR2 SVGAGI (reference sequence). CDR3 DNA sequence: TGTGCCAGCAGTTACTCGATAACAGGCCGGAGCAATCAGCCCCAGCATTTT. It specifies CASSYSITGRSNQPQHF.

This clonotype was recorded a few times. The gene calls are TRBV25-1 and TRBJ1-1; D is possibly TRBD1 (6 bases). The ends were cut back, 3 bases at V and 1 base at J, with 9 bases in the middle. From germline, CDR1 is MGHDK and CDR2 SYGVNS. The CDR3 spans 14 residues. CDR3 loop: CASSEAGANTEAFF. The DNA for the CDR3 is TGTGCCAGCAGTGAGGCGGGGGCGAACACTGAAGCTTTCTTT.

The chain joins TRBV5-1 to TRBJ1-1, with D perhaps TRBD1 (5 bases). The CDR3 covers 11 residues. Looked up from germline, CDR1 is SGHRS and CDR2 is YFSETQ. The ends were cut back, 6 bases at V and 8 bases at J, with 11 bases in the middle. The CDR3 protein is CASKQGLEAFF. For the CDR3, the DNA is TGCGCCAGCAAGCAGGGACTCGAAGCTTTCTTT.

In regard to this clonotype: A clone one base away is much larger, so this may be a read error. The chain carries TRBV20-1 and TRBJ2-4; D is ambiguous. V lost 3 bases and J lost 13, with 25 bases in between. Germline V gene sequence: CDR1 DFQATT, CDR2 SNEGSKA (reference sequence). CDR3 length equals 15 residues. The CDR3 protein is CSASGPSFNNNEQYF. Written as DNA, the CDR3 is TGCAGTGCTAGTGGCCCCTCATTTAACAACAATGAGCAGTACTTC.

For the CDR3, the DNA is TGTGCCAGCAGCTTGCAGGTTCCTAACTATGGCTACACCTTC. This codes for CASSLQVPNYGYTF. This sequence joins TRBV7-9 and TRBJ1-2; the D is unclear. CDR1 is SEHNR, CDR2 FQNEAQ, per germline (reference sequence). The CDR3 is 14 amino acids. Trimming took 3 bases from V and 0 from J, leaving 8 bases between them.

This clonotype was observed a handful of times. V usage is TRBV20-1 and J usage is TRBJ1-5; the D gene is possibly TRBD1 (6 bases). The CDR3 is 13 residues long. The germline V and J ends were trimmed by 5 bases and 7 bases, with 15 bases remaining between them. CDR1 DFQATT and CDR2 SNEGSKA come from the germline V gene (reference sequence). The CDR3 sequence: CSAGAGGWQPQHF. The CDR3 nucleotides are TGCAGTGCTGGAGCGGGGGGCTGGCAGCCCCAGCATTTT.

The table lists this clonotype with a few counts. This rearrangement joins TRBV28 to TRBJ2-7, with TRBD2 identical over 8 bases. The end of the DNA is better explained by TRBJ2-5, so the J call may be wrong. Germline CDR1 and CDR2: MDHEN and SYDVKM. The CDR3 length is 15 residues. The CDR3 coding sequence is TGTGCCAGCAGTCCACCCGGAGCGGGGGTTGAGACCCAGTACTTC. Translating it yields CASSPPGAGVETQYF.

V usage is TRBV12-3 or TRBV12-4 and J usage is TRBJ2-7; the D call may be TRBD1 or TRBD2 (5 bases each). CDR3 length: 15 residues. V lost 5 bases and J 2 bases, leaving 16 bases between the germline ends. The CDR3 loop reads CASSPEGTVPYEQYF. The CDR3 DNA follows: TGTGCCAGCAGTCCGGAAGGGACGGTTCCCTACGAGCAGTACTTC.

This clonotype was found a few times. This chain connects TRBV7-9 to TRBJ1-4, with TRBD1 as a possible D gene (6 bases). This CDR3 has 14 residues. Germline V CDR1 and CDR2: SEHNR, FQNEAQ (reference sequence). Deletions cut 6 bases from V and 7 bases from J, with 15 bases between. The DNA for the CDR3 is TGTGCCAGCAGTTACAGGGAGGAAGGTGAAAAACTGTTTTTT. This sequence encodes CASSYREEGEKLFF.

The V call is TRBV6-6, the J call TRBJ1-1, with D possibly matching TRBD1 (5 bases). CDR1 and CDR2 from the germline V gene are MNHNY and SVGAGI (reference sequence). There are 14 residues in the CDR3. The ends were cut back, 2 bases at V and 0 bases at J, with 7 bases in the middle. The CDR3 spells CASSYRQLNTEAFF. As DNA, the CDR3 is TGTGCCAGCAGTTACCGACAGTTGAACACTGAAGCTTTCTTT.

This clonotype came up many times. J is TRBJ1-6 and V is TRBV6-6, with TRBD1 as a possible D gene (5 bases). Germline CDR1 reads MNHNY; CDR2 reads SVGAGI (reference sequence). CDR3 length: 14 residues. V lost 4 bases and J lost 10, with 14 bases in between. CDR3 amino acids: CASSLGPNRSPLHF. In DNA form, the CDR3 reads TGTGCCAGCAGTTTGGGACCGAACCGGTCACCCCTCCACTTT.

A few counts support this clonotype. This chain uses TRBV20-1 with TRBJ2-7, with a weak D call TRBD2 (6 bases). V was trimmed by 6 bases and J by 2 bases, leaving 20 bases between them. The CDR3 contains 15 residues. CDR1 is DFQATT, CDR2 SNEGSKA, per germline (reference sequence). The CDR3 region has the DNA TGCAGTGCCACCGCGGGGCGGAAGCCTACCTACGAGCAGTACTTC. This encodes CSATAGRKPTYEQYF.